The rows below give T cell receptor beta chains drawn from one sample of a study of cytomegalovirus exposure and HLA in healthy donors. The assay was immunoSEQ multiplex PCR, and TCRdb's table has in-frame clones only and misses some. The table has about 76,000 clones, roughly 94% seen once; the top ten hold about 2.1%. The sequenced sample was PBMCs. The receptors derive from a woman aged 18-29 years in good health and CMV-seropositive. CDR3s include the opening cysteine and the closing phenylalanine or tryptophan. The order of the fields is V gene, D gene, clone size, J gene, CDR3 DNA, CDR3 protein. The D gene is left open where the match is weak. Some rows have no size entry. The others give once, few or many, or a class for an expanded clone.

>TRBV11-2|TRBD1|-|TRBJ2-2
TGTGCCAGCAGCGGAAGGACAGGGGCACACGGGGAGCTGTTTTTT
CASSGRTGAHGELFF
>TRBV5-1|-|once|TRBJ2-1
TGCGCCAGCAGCTTGGCCAGCGAGTCCTACAATGAGCAGTTCTTC
CASSLASESYNEQFF
>TRBV5-8|TRBD2|-|TRBJ2-7
TGTGCCAGCAGCCCGGGACTATCCTACGAGCAGTACTTC
CASSPGLSYEQYF
>TRBV27|-|once|TRBJ1-5
TGTGCCAGCAGTGGAGATAATAGCAATCAGCCCCAGCATTTT
CASSGDNSNQPQHF
>TRBV7-7|TRBD1|-|TRBJ2-7
TGTGCTAGCAGCTTCCGGGACAGGGGCTACGAGCAGTACTTC
CASSFRDRGYEQYF
>TRBV5-1|TRBD2|-|TRBJ2-5
TGCGCCAGCAGCTTCGGTAGCGGGGAAGAGACCCAGTACTTC
CASSFGSGEETQYF
>TRBV5-6|TRBD1|-|TRBJ2-7
TGTGCCAGCAGCGTACGCCCGGGACAGGAGTCCTACGAGCAGTACTTC
CASSVRPGQESYEQYF
>TRBV19|-|-|TRBJ1-3
TGTGCCAGTAGTGGGCAGCCGTCTGGAAACACCATATATTTT
CASSGQPSGNTIYF
>TRBV10-1|TRBD1|-|TRBJ1-4
TGCGCCAGCAGTCCGGGACAGGGGGGAAGTGAAAAACTGTTTTTT
CASSPGQGGSEKLFF
>TRBV5-6|TRBD1|once|TRBJ1-1
TGTGCCAGCAGCGACCCGGGACAGGGGACCTACATGAACACTGAAGCTTTCTTT
CASSDPGQGTYMNTEAFF
>TRBV19|TRBD1|-|TRBJ1-2
TGTGCCAGTAGTATAGGTATGGGGACAGATGGTGGCTACACCTTC
CASSIGMGTDGGYTF
>TRBV6-5|-|-|TRBJ1-2
TGTGCCAGCCGGACAAATGGTGACTATGGCTACACCTTC
CASRTNGDYGYTF
>TRBV6-6|-|-|TRBJ1-1
TGTGCCAGCAGACCCACAGGGAGGGAAGACACTGAAGCTTTCTTT
CASRPTGREDTEAFF
>TRBV30|TRBD1|few|TRBJ2-3
TGTGCCTGGAGTCGGGACAGGGGAAGTTTTGATACGCAGTATTTT
CAWSRDRGSFDTQYF
>TRBV10-1|-|once|TRBJ1-1
TGCGCCAGCAGTGATGGACTCGGTCGGTTTACTGAAGCTTTCTTT
CASSDGLGRFTEAFF
>TRBV5-6|-|-|TRBJ1-1
TGTGCCAGCAGCCAGACCTACACGGGGACTGAAGCTTTCTTT
CASSQTYTGTEAFF
>TRBV30|-|once|TRBJ2-3
TGTGCCTCCTTAGCGGATAGCACAGATACGCAGTATTTT
CASLADSTDTQYF
>TRBV11-2|TRBD1|-|TRBJ1-2
TGTGCCAGCAGCTCCTGGACAGGGGCGTCAGCTAACTATGGCTACACCTTC
CASSSWTGASANYGYTF
>TRBV6-5|TRBD1|-|TRBJ1-2
TGTGCCAGCAGTTACAGACAGGGGGCGAGAGGCTACACCTTC
CASSYRQGARGYTF
>TRBV27|-|-|TRBJ2-4
TGTGCCAGCAGTACCCAGGACAGCATTCAGTACTTC
CASSTQDSIQYF
>TRBV30|TRBD1|-|TRBJ2-7
TGTGCCTGGAGTCGGACAGGGACTGAGCAGTACTTC
CAWSRTGTEQYF
>TRBV2|TRBD1|-|TRBJ2-1
TGTGCCAGCAGTGGAGAGGGACAGGGTTACAATGAGCAGTTCTTC
CASSGEGQGYNEQFF
>TRBV27|-|once|TRBJ2-1
TGTGCCAGCAGTTTATTAAGCCGGAGGGAGAGTTTAGGGCAGTTCTTC
CASSLLSRRESLGQFF
>TRBV9|TRBD1|-|TRBJ2-7
TGTGCCAGCAGCGTAGGACAGGGTGGGTACGAGCAGTACTTC
CASSVGQGGYEQYF
>TRBV7-2|TRBD1|-|TRBJ2-3
TGTGCCAGCAGCGACAGGGGGGGGGATACGCAGTATTTT
CASSDRGGDTQYF
>TRBV27|-|-|TRBJ2-7
TGTGCCAGCAGTTTTTTGGGGAGCTCCTACGAGCAGTACTTC
CASSFLGSSYEQYF
>TRBV4-3|-|-|TRBJ2-2
TGCGCCAGCAGCCCCGGAATCCCCACCGGGGGCACCGGGGAGCTGTTTTTT
CASSPGIPTGGTGELFF
>TRBV6-1|TRBD1|-|TRBJ2-5
TGTGCCAGCAGGAGTTTGGGACAGTCTCGGGCCCAGTACTTC
CASRSLGQSRAQYF
>TRBV19|-|-|TRBJ2-7
TGTGCCAGTAGTATTAGGGGAAACTCCTACGAGCAGTACTTC
CASSIRGNSYEQYF
>TRBV7-2|-|-|TRBJ1-1
TGTGCCAGCAGCTTATCGGTGAACACTGAAGCTTTCTTT
CASSLSVNTEAFF
>TRBV7-9|-|-|TRBJ2-5
TGTGCCAGCAGCTTTAATTGGCTAGAACAAGAGACCCAGTACTTC
CASSFNWLEQETQYF
>TRBV4-1|-|-|TRBJ1-2
TGCGCCAGCAGCCCCCCCCGCGGGAGCTATGGCTACACCTTC
CASSPPRGSYGYTF